A selection of T cell receptor beta chains follows, all from one sample in a study of response to subunit inactivated influenza vaccine. TCRdb independently ran MiXCR on the RT-PCR reads; one entry per CDR3 protein. Among 700,000 to 900,000 distinct CDR3 sequences listed, 21% were seen once. The source material was PBMCs from blood, sampled 5 days after vaccination. The receptors originated from a man aged 50 or older who received an inactivated influenza vaccine. Both conserved end residues are part of each CDR3. The D gene is left open where the match is weak. Clone size is stated in some rows and not others, as once, few, many or a class when expanded.

V	size	D	J	CDR3	DNA
TRBV11-2	NA	NA	TRBJ1-1	CASSLVSAAYVTEAFF	TGTGCCAGCAGCTTAGTCTCGGCAGCATATGTCACTGAAGCTTTCTTT
TRBV7-9	few	TRBD1	TRBJ1-1	CASSLGGTANTEAFF	TGTGCCAGCAGCTTAGGAGGGACAGCCAACACTGAAGCTTTCTTT
TRBV12-3/TRBV12-4	NA	NA	TRBJ2-7	CASSNGARALPYEQYF	TGTGCCAGCAGTAACGGGGCCAGGGCCTTGCCCTACGAGCAGTACTTC
TRBV11-2	many	TRBD2	TRBJ2-2	CASSWTSGNTGELFF	TGTGCCAGCTCGTGGACTAGCGGAAACACCGGGGAGCTGTTTTTT
TRBV19	NA	TRBD1	TRBJ2-1	CASSSGGQGLDEQFF	TGTGCCAGTAGTAGCGGGGGACAGGGACTGGATGAGCAGTTCTTC
TRBV6-1	NA	NA	TRBJ1-6	CASRPDSSYNSPLHF	TGTGCCAGCAGACCGGACAGCTCCTATAATTCACCCCTCCACTTT
TRBV7-3	NA	TRBD2	TRBJ2-3	CASSSSGMGTDTQYF	TGTGCCAGCAGCTCTAGCGGGATGGGCACAGATACGCAGTATTTT
TRBV20-1	NA	NA	TRBJ1-1	CSARDYRGTEAFF	TGCAGTGCTAGAGATTATAGGGGGACTGAAGCTTTCTTT
TRBV20-1	NA	TRBD2	TRBJ2-3	CSATRASGIADTQYF	TGCAGTGCGACACGGGCTAGCGGTATCGCAGATACGCAGTATTTT
TRBV28	NA	NA	TRBJ2-7	CASSSATGRAVGYEQYF	TGTGCCAGCAGTTCGGCTACCGGACGGGCCGTCGGGTACGAGCAGTACTTC
TRBV5-1	many	TRBD2	TRBJ2-7	CASSSGSGGYEQYF	TGTGCCAGCAGTTCGGGAAGCGGGGGTTACGAGCAGTACTTC
TRBV28	NA	NA	TRBJ2-1	CASSPSDGFYNEQFF	TGTGCCAGCAGTCCCTCGGACGGATTCTACAATGAGCAGTTCTTC
TRBV5-6	few	NA	TRBJ2-7	CASSFLGFYEQYF	TGTGCCAGCAGCTTTTTAGGGTTCTACGAGCAGTACTTC
TRBV3-1	NA	TRBD2	TRBJ2-1	CASSQPRTRTLDEQFF	TGTGCCAGCAGCCAACCCCGGACTAGGACCCTCGATGAGCAGTTCTTC